This TCR beta chain emerged from a study of T cell responses to AZD1222 COVID-19 vaccine. Study-wide points: Unmutated variant regions are reportedly the target of nearly half of TCRs that are spike-specific. Vaccine-related CD4 TCRs covered spike, predominating at 160-218 and 743-854.

The V and J ends lost 7 bases and 3 bases respectively, with 12 bases between them. Germline V CDR1 and CDR2: LNHDA, SQIVND (reference sequence). The CDR3 length is 14 residues. Turning to this clone: Its antigen is not identified.

Repertoires were generated with immunoSEQ multiplex PCR, while TCRdb's copy carries only in-frame clones and drops some. The table shows about 130,000 clones, with approximately 89% occurring only once. The gene calls are TRBV19 and TRBJ2-2, with D perhaps matching TRBD1 (6 bases). The clonotype originates from an adult in good health. The specimen comprised peripheral blood, sampled on day 0 of AZD1222 vaccination. This CDR3 reads CASTRDTYTGELFF. For the CDR3, the DNA is TGTGCCAGTACTCGGGACACCTACACCGGGGAGCTGTTTTTT.